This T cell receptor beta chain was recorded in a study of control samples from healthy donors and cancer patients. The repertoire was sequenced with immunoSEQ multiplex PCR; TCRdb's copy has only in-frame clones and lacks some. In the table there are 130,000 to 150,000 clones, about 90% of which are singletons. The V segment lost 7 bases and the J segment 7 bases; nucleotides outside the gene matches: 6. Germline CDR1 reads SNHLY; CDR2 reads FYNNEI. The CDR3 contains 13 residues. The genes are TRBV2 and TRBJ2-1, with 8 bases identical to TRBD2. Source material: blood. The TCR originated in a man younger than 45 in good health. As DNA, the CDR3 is TGTGCCAGCACGGTAGGGACTAGAAATGAGCAGTTCTTC. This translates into CASTVGTRNEQFF. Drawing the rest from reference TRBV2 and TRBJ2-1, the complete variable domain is EPEVTQTPSHQVTQMGQEVILRCVPISNHLYFYWYRQILGQKVEFLVSFYNNEISEKSEIFDDQFSVERPDGSNFTLKIRSTKLEDSAMYFCASTVGTRNEQFFGPGTRLTVL.